The source of this TCR beta chain is a study of T cell repertoires and HLA-DP antigens. Study overall: One stimulator alloantigen differed from self by one groove amino acid; the other by ten. Study-level findings and limits: Average cumulative frequency of previously undetected clones was roughly 36% against one allele and less than 60% against the other.

Average purity of the negatively selected CD4+ T cells was 97.7%. On this clone itself: Antigen unknown.

Trimming took 4 bases from V and 9 from J, leaving 17 bases between them. The CDR3 covers 15 residues. Germline assignment: CDR1 SGHNT and CDR2 YYREEE (reference sequence). Here immunoSEQ multiplex PCR was the method, and the copy in TCRdb shows in-frame clones only, minus some. The table shows some 110,000 clones, with about 92% occurring only once. The sequenced material came from CD4+ T cells from PBMCs. The receptor was derived from a woman aged 18 to 35 in good health and CMV-seronegative. J is TRBJ1-6 and V is TRBV5-4, with TRBD1 as a possible D gene (6 bases). The DNA for the CDR3 is TGTGCCAGCAGCAACCGGGACAAGGGTAGTTCACCCCTCCACTTT. It specifies CASSNRDKGSSPLHF. The entire variable domain, with the rest obtained from reference TRBV5-4 and TRBJ1-6, is as follows: ETGVTQSPTHLIKTRGQQVTLRCSSQSGHNTVSWYQQALGQGPQFIFQYYREEENGRGNFPPRFSGLQFPNYSSELNVNALELDDSALYLCASSNRDKGSSPLHFGNGTRLTVT.